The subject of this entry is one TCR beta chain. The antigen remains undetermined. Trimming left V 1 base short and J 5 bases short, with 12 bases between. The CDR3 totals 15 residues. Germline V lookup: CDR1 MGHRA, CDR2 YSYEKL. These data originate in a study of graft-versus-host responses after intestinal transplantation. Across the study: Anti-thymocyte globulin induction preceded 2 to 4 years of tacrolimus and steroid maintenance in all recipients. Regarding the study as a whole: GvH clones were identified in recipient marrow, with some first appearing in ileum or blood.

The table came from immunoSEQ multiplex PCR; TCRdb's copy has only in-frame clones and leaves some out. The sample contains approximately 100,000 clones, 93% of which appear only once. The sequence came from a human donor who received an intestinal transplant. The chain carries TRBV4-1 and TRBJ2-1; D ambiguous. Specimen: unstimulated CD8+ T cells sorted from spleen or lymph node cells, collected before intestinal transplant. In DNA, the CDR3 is TGCGCCAGCAGCCAAGCCGGTGGTGGGGACAATGAGCAGTTCTTC. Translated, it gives CASSQAGGGDNEQFF.